This TCR beta chain was retrieved from a study of blood T cell repertoires in COVID-19 (TCRdb year 2020). With respect to the entire study: Collaborator samples came from the United States, Italy and Spain and covered acute and convalescent phases of COVID-19. Where HLA class I and class II types were available, the types were taken from metadata supplied by the sample provider, not from assay-based typing. The prospective study material was composed of cDNA or gDNA derived from T cells, B-cell-depleted T cells, or PBMCs. Subjects who had been exposed to COVID-19, were actively infected with it, or had recovered from it provided the deeply sampled blood TCRbeta repertoires that made up the dataset. The repertoires were released in a freely available public database meant as a resource for research on the immune response to SARS-CoV-2. Samples were obtained from the ongoing ImmuneRACE study (first 160 participants) and from about 1,300 subjects provided by 6 global collaborators. Sample metadata almost always included a de-identified subject ID, COVID-19 status, age in years and sex.

With regard to this clone: Its binding antigen is unknown. Base-call qualities are not available, and no considerably larger clone is one nucleotide away.

Taken from the germline V gene (reference sequence), the CDR1 and CDR2 loops are LNHDA and SQIVND. From its cysteine to its phenylalanine, the CDR3 spans 15 amino acids. Only CDR3 DNA is held: 45 bases, read in frame from base 1. Trimming takes 3 bases from V and 4 bases from J, and the germline ends sit 12 bases apart. The research as a whole found: How much clinical and demographic metadata was included differed by source and by participant, and the metadata was provided uncurated.

TCRbeta CDR3 regions were amplified from genomic DNA using the immunoSEQ Assay, a bias-controlled multiplex PCR. The authors' pipeline ran thus. Nucleated cell counts per sample were estimated from amplification of reference gene primers within the assay. To quantify the absolute abundance of each unique TCRbeta CDR3 rearrangement, sequence reads were collapsed and filtered. For each sample, productive Simpson clonality was calculated as the square root of Simpson's diversity index over productive rearrangements. What TCRdb holds here is the immuneACCESS table cut down to in-frame rearrangements. Part of the clones is not present; checked against another copy, under half of the missing clones reflect an unresolved V gene, and the others are unexplained. V and J calls plus clone size are reproduced from that table; the DNA served to infer D and trimming. The sample table records 95,000 or so clones; about 84% of these occur just once. In total, the top ten clones hold about 23% of the sample.

Each collaborating institution followed its own protocols to collect whole blood in K2EDTA tubes. For TCRbeta analysis, collaborators shipped samples as frozen whole blood, isolated PBMCs, or DNA extracted from either of those sample types. The sample taken for sequencing was peripheral blood. The clonotype was recovered from an elderly man with active or convalescent COVID-19. The chain links TRBV19 with TRBJ2-2; TRBD1 is a weak D gene call, 5 bases matching. The nucleotide sequence is TGTGCCAGTAGTATGGGTCCAGGGTTCACCGGGGAGCTGTTTTTT. The translation is CASSMGPGFTGELFF.